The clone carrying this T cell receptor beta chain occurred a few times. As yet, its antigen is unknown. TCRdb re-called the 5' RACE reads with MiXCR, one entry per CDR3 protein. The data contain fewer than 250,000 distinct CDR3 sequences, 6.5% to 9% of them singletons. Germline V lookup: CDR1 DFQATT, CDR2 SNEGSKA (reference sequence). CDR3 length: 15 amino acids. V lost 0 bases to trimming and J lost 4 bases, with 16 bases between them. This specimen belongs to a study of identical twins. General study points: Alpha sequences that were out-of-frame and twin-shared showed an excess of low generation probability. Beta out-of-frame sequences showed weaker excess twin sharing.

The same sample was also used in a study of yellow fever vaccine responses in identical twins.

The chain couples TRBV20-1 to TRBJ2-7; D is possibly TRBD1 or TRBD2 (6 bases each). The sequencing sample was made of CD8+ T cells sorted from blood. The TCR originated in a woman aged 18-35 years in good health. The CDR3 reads CSAREYPGAIYEQYF. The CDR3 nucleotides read TGCAGTGCTAGAGAGTACCCGGGGGCGATTTACGAGCAGTACTTC.